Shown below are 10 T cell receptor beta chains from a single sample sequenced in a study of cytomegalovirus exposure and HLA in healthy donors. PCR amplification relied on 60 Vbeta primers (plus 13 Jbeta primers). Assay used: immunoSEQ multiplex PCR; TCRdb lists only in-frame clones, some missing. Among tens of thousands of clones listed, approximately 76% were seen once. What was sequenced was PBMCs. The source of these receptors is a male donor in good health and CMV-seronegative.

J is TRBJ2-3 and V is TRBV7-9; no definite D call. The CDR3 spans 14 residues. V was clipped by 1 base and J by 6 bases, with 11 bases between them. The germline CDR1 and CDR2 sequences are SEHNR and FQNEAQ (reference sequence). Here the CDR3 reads CASSLGKAHDTQYF. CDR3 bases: TGTGCCAGCAGCTTAGGTAAAGCCCACGATACGCAGTATTTT.

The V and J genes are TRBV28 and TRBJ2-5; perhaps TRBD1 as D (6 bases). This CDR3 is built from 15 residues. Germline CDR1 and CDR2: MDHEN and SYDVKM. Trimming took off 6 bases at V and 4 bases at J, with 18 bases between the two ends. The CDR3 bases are TGTGCCAGCAGAGACCCACAGGGAATGGGAGAGACCCAGTACTTC. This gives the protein CASRDPQGMGETQYF.

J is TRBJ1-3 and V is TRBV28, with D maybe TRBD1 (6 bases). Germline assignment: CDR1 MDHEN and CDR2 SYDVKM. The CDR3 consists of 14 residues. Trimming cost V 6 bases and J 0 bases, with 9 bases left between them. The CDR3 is CASSLQGSGNTIYF. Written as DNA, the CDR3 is TGTGCCAGCAGCCTACAGGGCTCTGGAAACACCATATATTTT.

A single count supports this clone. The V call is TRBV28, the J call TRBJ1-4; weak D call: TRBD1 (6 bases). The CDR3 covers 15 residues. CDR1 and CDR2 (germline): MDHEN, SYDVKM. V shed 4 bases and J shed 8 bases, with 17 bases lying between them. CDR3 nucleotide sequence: TGTGCCAGCAGTTCCCAGGATAATACAGGGGAAAAACTGTTTTTT. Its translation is CASSSQDNTGEKLFF.

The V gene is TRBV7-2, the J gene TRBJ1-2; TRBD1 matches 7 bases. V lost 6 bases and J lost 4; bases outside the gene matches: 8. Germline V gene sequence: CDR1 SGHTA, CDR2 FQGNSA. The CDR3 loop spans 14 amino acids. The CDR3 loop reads CASRPRDSRYGYTF. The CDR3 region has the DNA TGTGCCAGCAGGCCCCGGGACAGCCGCTATGGCTACACCTTC.

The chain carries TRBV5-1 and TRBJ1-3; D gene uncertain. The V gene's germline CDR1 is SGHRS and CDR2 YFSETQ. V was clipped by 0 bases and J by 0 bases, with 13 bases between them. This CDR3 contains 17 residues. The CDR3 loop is CASSLGGGAASGNTIYF. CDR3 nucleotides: TGCGCCAGCAGCTTGGGGGGAGGCGCAGCCTCTGGAAACACCATATATTTT.

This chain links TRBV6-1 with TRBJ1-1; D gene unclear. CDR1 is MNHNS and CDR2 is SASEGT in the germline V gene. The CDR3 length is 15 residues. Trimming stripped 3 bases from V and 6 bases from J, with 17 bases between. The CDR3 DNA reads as TGTGCCAGCAGTGATCGACGCGGTATAATCGCTGAAGCTTTCTTT. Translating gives CASSDRRGIIAEAFF.

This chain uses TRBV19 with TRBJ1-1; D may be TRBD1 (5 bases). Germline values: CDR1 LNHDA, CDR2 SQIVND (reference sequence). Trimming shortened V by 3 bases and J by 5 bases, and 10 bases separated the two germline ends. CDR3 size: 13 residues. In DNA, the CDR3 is TGTGCCAGTAGTATGGGGGGAGGTACTGAAGCTTTCTTT. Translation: CASSMGGGTEAFF.

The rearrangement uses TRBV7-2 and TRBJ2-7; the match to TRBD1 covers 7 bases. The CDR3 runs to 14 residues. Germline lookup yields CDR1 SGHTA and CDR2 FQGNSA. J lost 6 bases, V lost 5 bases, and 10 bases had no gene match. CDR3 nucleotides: TGTGCCAGCAGCGCGCGGACAGGTTCGGGCGAGCAGTACTTC. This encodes CASSARTGSGEQYF. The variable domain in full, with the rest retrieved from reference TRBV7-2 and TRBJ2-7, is GAGVSQSPSNKVTEKGKDVELRCDPISGHTALYWYRQSLGQGLEFLIYFQGNSAPDKSGLPSDRFSAERTGGSVSTLTIQRTQQEDSAVYLCASSARTGSGEQYFGPGTRLTVT.

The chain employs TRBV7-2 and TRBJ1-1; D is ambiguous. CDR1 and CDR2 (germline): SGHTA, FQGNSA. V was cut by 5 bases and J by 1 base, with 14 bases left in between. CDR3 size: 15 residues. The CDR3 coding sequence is TGTGCCAGCAGCCCTTACAGATCCTCGAACACTGAAGCTTTCTTT. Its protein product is CASSPYRSSNTEAFF.